These 22 T cell receptor beta chains were all obtained from the same sample, sequenced in a study of blood T cells in healthy people across ages. Alongside a J-beta primer mix, a sample-barcoded 5' primer served in a second PCR lasting about 7 to 11 cycles. TCRdb re-analysed the 5' RACE reads in MiXCR, keeping a single row per CDR3 protein. The sample lists over a million distinct CDR3 sequences, 35% to 55% occurring once. The source material was blood. The receptors derive from a woman in her sixties or seventies in good health.

The V gene is TRBV20-1, the J gene TRBJ2-4; the D is unclear. Per germline, CDR1 DFQATT and CDR2 SNEGSKA (reference sequence). Trimming stripped 0 bases from V and 3 bases from J, with 12 bases between. The CDR3 runs 15 residues. The CDR3 reads CSAREQGQSKNIQYF. DNA for the CDR3: TGCAGTGCTAGAGAACAAGGGCAGAGCAAAAACATTCAGTACTTC.

The CDR3 loop is CATSRDPGDIQYF. CDR3 coding DNA: TGTGCCACCAGCAGAGACCCAGGAGACATTCAGTACTTC. This chain uses TRBV15 with TRBJ2-4; D not resolved. Between the trimmed V and J ends, which lost 0 bases and 8 bases, there was a span of 8 bases. CDR1 is LNHNV and CDR2 is YYDKDF in the germline V gene (reference sequence). The CDR3 runs 13 residues. The full variable domain, with the rest looked up from reference TRBV15 and TRBJ2-4, is DAMVIQNPRYQVTQFGKPVTLSCSQTLNHNVMYWYQQKSSQAPKLLFHYYDKDFNNEADTPDNFQSRRPNTSFCFLDIRSPGLGDTAMYLCATSRDPGDIQYFGAGTRLSVL.

Points on this clonotype: It may be a read error: a sequence one base away is much more abundant. The CDR3 DNA follows: TGTGCCAGCAGCTGCACGGGACTAGCCTCCTACGAGCAGTACTTC. Residues: CASSCTGLASYEQYF. The gene calls are TRBV5-6 and TRBJ2-7, with 9 positions matching TRBD2. Germline trimming cut 3 bases from V and 0 bases from J; bases unmatched to any gene: 4. The CDR3 contains 15 residues. Germline lookup yields CDR1 SGHDT and CDR2 YYEEEE.

Only a few counts were recorded for this clonotype. V and J are TRBV29-1 and TRBJ1-5, with D perhaps matching TRBD1 (6 bases). The ends were cut back, 5 bases at V and 6 bases at J, with 11 bases in the middle. The germline V gene encodes CDR1 SQVTM and CDR2 ANQGSEA. This CDR3 comprises 12 residues. The CDR3 DNA follows: TGCAGCGTTTCGGGACAAGGTCAGCCCCAGCATTTT. This sequence encodes CSVSGQGQPQHF. Combining the CDR3 with reference TRBV29-1 and TRBJ1-5 gives the whole variable domain SAVISQKPSRDICQRGTSLTIQCQVDSQVTMMFWYRQQPGQSLTLIATANQGSEATYESGFVIDKFPISRPNLTFSTLTVSNMSPEDSSIYLCSVSGQGQPQHFGDGTRLSIL.

This clonotype was found a few times. The chain recombines TRBV29-1 with TRBJ1-2; D unresolved. CDR3 length: 10 residues. V was trimmed by 3 bases and J by 6 bases, leaving 5 bases between them. Germline CDR1 SQVTM, CDR2 ANQGSEA. CDR3: CSVDNDGYTF. The CDR3 DNA follows: TGCAGCGTTGATAATGATGGCTACACCTTC. The whole variable domain, remainder taken from reference TRBV29-1 and TRBJ1-2, is SAVISQKPSRDICQRGTSLTIQCQVDSQVTMMFWYRQQPGQSLTLIATANQGSEATYESGFVIDKFPISRPNLTFSTLTVSNMSPEDSSIYLCSVDNDGYTFGSGTRLTVV.

The gene calls are TRBV9 and TRBJ2-7; no clear D. This CDR3 region has 16 residues. CDR1 SGDLS and CDR2 YYNGEE come from the germline V gene. Between the trimmed V and J ends, which lost 4 bases and 2 bases, there was a span of 19 bases. The CDR3 spells CASSLGSRVPTYEQYF. CDR3 nucleotides: TGTGCCAGCAGCCTGGGCTCTAGAGTCCCCACCTACGAGCAGTACTTC.

The chain is built from TRBV10-3 and TRBJ2-7, with D perhaps TRBD1 or TRBD2 (5 bases each). This CDR3 is built from 19 residues. V was clipped by 3 bases and J by 0 bases, with 24 bases between them. Germline V gene data show CDR1 as ENHRY and CDR2 as SYGVKD. CDR3 sequence: CAISEPWGPGKKSSYEQYF. DNA for the CDR3: TGTGCCATCAGTGAACCGTGGGGACCTGGGAAAAAAAGCTCCTACGAGCAGTACTTC.

This sequence joins TRBV2 and TRBJ2-7; 7 bases agree with TRBD1. V dropped 7 bases and J dropped 1; count of bases not matched to a gene: 10. This CDR3 comprises 15 residues. The V gene's germline CDR1 is SNHLY and CDR2 FYNNEI. As DNA, the CDR3 is TGTGCCAGCAACCCAGCAGGGACAGCGTCCTACGAGCAGTACTTC. The encoded protein is CASNPAGTASYEQYF.

The chain has TRBV28 and TRBJ2-7; D perhaps matches TRBD2 (5 bases). From germline, CDR1 is MDHEN and CDR2 SYDVKM. V gave up 5 bases and J gave up 3 bases, with 14 bases separating them. The CDR3 has 14 amino acids. The CDR3 region has the DNA TGTGCCAGCAGTCCTCGGACGGGGAACTACGAGCAGTACTTC. This translates into CASSPRTGNYEQYF.

This chain connects TRBV4-1 to TRBJ2-1; 8 bases map to TRBD1. This CDR3 has 16 residues. Per the germline V gene, CDR1 is MGHRA and CDR2 is YSYEKL. V shed 1 base and J 6 bases; nucleotides not matched to a gene: 8. For the CDR3, the DNA is TGCGCCAGCAGCCAAGGGGGTGGACAGGGTGCCAATGAGCAGTTCTTC. The encoded protein is CASSQGGGQGANEQFF.

A remark on this clonotype: The junction departs from germline at one end; a sequencing error may be responsible. The chain's CDR3 is CAGSVGAGADTQYF. The CDR3 DNA is TGTGCCGGCAGCGTAGGCGCAGGGGCAGATACGCAGTATTTT. This chain uses TRBV9 with TRBJ2-3; perhaps TRBD1 as D (6 bases). In germline, CDR1 is SGDLS, CDR2 YYNGEE. The CDR3 covers 14 residues. The full variable domain, completed using reference TRBV9 and TRBJ2-3, is DSGVTQTPKHLITATGQRVTLRCSPRSGDLSVYWYQQSLDQGLQFLIQYYNGEERAKGNILERFSAQQFPDLHSELNLSSLELGDSALYFCAGSVGAGADTQYFGPGTRLTVL.

In its sample, this clonotype was seen a few times. The chain employs TRBV6-2 or TRBV6-3 and TRBJ2-7; 8 bases are a match to TRBD2. The V gene end was trimmed by 4 bases and the J gene end by 3 bases; junction bases not matched to a gene: 8. CDR3 length: 15 amino acids. CDR1 and CDR2 (germline): MNHEY, SVGEGT. CDR3 region: CASSSQRETHYEQYF. The CDR3 region has the DNA TGTGCCAGCAGTTCCCAGCGGGAGACCCACTACGAGCAGTACTTC.

V is TRBV20-1 and J is TRBJ2-6; the D is unclear. Germline lookup yields CDR1 DFQATT and CDR2 SNEGSKA (reference sequence). V lost 3 bases and J lost 2, with 26 bases in between. This CDR3 region has 20 residues. CDR3 loop: CSARAVVRQATPPGANVLTF. The CDR3 region has the DNA TGCAGTGCTAGGGCGGTTGTTCGGCAGGCGACCCCTCCTGGGGCCAACGTCCTGACTTTC.

This clonotype showed up just a few times. The chain uses TRBV2 and TRBJ2-5, with TRBD2 identical over 11 bases. This CDR3 is built from 16 residues. V shed 5 bases and J 0 bases; nucleotides not matched to a gene: 5. The germline V gene encodes CDR1 SNHLY and CDR2 FYNNEI. CDR3 sequence reads: CASSRWGLADQETQYF. As DNA, the CDR3 is TGTGCCAGCAGTAGGTGGGGACTAGCGGACCAAGAGACCCAGTACTTC.

This clonotype was counted only a few times. The V call is TRBV5-1, the J call TRBJ2-3; tentative D call: TRBD2 (6 bases). This CDR3 comprises 15 residues. The ends were cut back, 3 bases at V and 1 base at J, with 12 bases in the middle. Germline V gives CDR1 SGHRS, CDR2 YFSETQ. In DNA form, the CDR3 reads TGCGCCAGCAGCTCGGCGGGATCCCGCACAGATACGCAGTATTTT. It encodes CASSSAGSRTDTQYF.

This clonotype was counted at least ten times. The chain combines TRBV20-1 with TRBJ1-2; D is possibly TRBD1 (6 bases). The CDR3 runs 15 residues. In germline, CDR1 is DFQATT, CDR2 SNEGSKA (reference sequence). Trimming took off 1 base at V and 4 bases at J, with 16 bases between the two ends. The CDR3 DNA sequence: TGCAGTGCTAGAGGGGCTTGGACAGTTATCTATGGCTACACCTTC. Protein product: CSARGAWTVIYGYTF.

The genes are TRBV11-2 and TRBJ2-1; tentative D call: TRBD2 (5 bases). The V end was cut by 1 base, the J end by 7 bases, with 11 bases between. From germline, CDR1 is SGHAT and CDR2 FQNNGV. CDR3 length equals 14 residues. The CDR3 sequence: CASSLAGIGNEQFF. The DNA for the CDR3 is TGTGCCAGCAGCTTAGCGGGAATAGGGAATGAGCAGTTCTTC.

V and J are TRBV11-2 and TRBJ2-5, with 10 positions matching TRBD1. Germline V gene sequence: CDR1 SGHAT, CDR2 FQNNGV. V lost 5 bases to trimming and J lost 4 bases; unmatched junction nucleotides: 7. CDR3 length: 15 residues. CDR3 sequence (DNA): TGTGCCAGCAGCCCTTGGGACAGGGGAGGAGAGACCCAGTACTTC. This sequence encodes CASSPWDRGGETQYF. Combining the CDR3 with reference TRBV11-2 and TRBJ2-5 gives the whole variable domain EAGVAQSPRYKIIEKRQSVAFWCNPISGHATLYWYQQILGQGPKLLIQFQNNGVVDDSQLPKDRFSAERLKGVDSTLKIQPAKLEDSAVYLCASSPWDRGGETQYFGPGTRLLVL.

V gene TRBV2 combines with J gene TRBJ2-7; D could derive from TRBD1 or TRBD2 (5 bases each). Germline V gives CDR1 SNHLY, CDR2 FYNNEI. This CDR3 contains 13 residues. V was trimmed by 8 bases and J by 4 bases, leaving 15 bases between them. The CDR3 here is CASRVLGVYEQYF. The CDR3 DNA follows: TGTGCCAGCCGGGTTTTGGGGGTATACGAGCAGTACTTC.

The chain joins TRBV10-3 to TRBJ2-7; D gene ambiguous. Germline CDR1 reads ENHRY; CDR2 reads SYGVKD. The length of the CDR3 is 15 residues. V was shortened by 6 bases and J by 0 bases, with 15 bases between the two germline ends. DNA for the CDR3: TGTGCCATCAGGCCAGATCTGGGGATCTCCTACGAGCAGTACTTC. Protein product: CAIRPDLGISYEQYF.

As regards this clonotype: The junction differs from germline at one of its ends, possibly a read error. The chain carries TRBV18 and TRBJ2-3, with a possible D match to TRBD2 (5 bases). The CDR3 totals 16 residues. Germline-derived CDR1 and CDR2 are KGHSH and LQKENI. The CDR3 region has the DNA TGTGCCGGCTCACCAGAAGCGGTCTCTAGCACAGATACGCAGTATTTT. The encoded protein is CAGSPEAVSSTDTQYF.

This clonotype appeared a few times. This chain joins TRBV13 and TRBJ2-3, with TRBD1 matching over 7 bases. V shed 8 bases and J 1 base; nucleotides not matched to a gene: 3. The CDR3 contains 13 residues. Germline V CDR1 and CDR2: PRHDT, FYEKMQ (reference sequence). As DNA, the CDR3 is TGTGCCAGCGGGCAGGGGGGCACAGATACGCAGTATTTT. Translating it yields CASGQGGTDTQYF. Filled out from reference TRBV13 and TRBJ2-3, the complete variable domain reads AAGVIQSPRHLIKEKRETATLKCYPIPRHDTVYWYQQGPGQDPQFLISFYEKMQSDKGSIPDRFSAQQFSDYHSELNMSSLELGDSALYFCASGQGGTDTQYFGPGTRLTVL.